The rows below give T cell receptor beta chains drawn from one sample of a study of cytomegalovirus exposure and HLA in healthy donors. Method: immunoSEQ multiplex PCR; TCRdb's copy keeps in-frame clones and lacks some. Counted here are fewer than 200,000 clones, more than 75% occurring once; the ten biggest clones make up about 1.6%. Sequenced sample: PBMCs. These receptors all stem from a girl aged 5 to 17 in good health and CMV-seropositive. CDR3s include the opening cysteine and the closing phenylalanine or tryptophan. D genes are given only for firm matches. Expanded clones get a size class; other rows say once, few or many, or leave the size out.

v_call	clone_size	d_call	j_call	cdr3_aa	cdr3_nt
TRBV4-1	.	.	TRBJ2-3	CASSQALGGFTDTQYF	TGCGCCAGCAGCCAAGCTTTAGGGGGATTCACAGATACGCAGTATTTT
TRBV13	.	TRBD2	TRBJ2-5	CASSTSGIEETQYF	TGTGCCAGCAGCACTAGCGGGATAGAAGAGACCCAGTACTTC
TRBV11-3	.	.	TRBJ2-2	CASSLVGGNTGELFF	TGTGCCAGCAGCTTAGTCGGAGGGAACACCGGGGAGCTGTTTTTT
TRBV6-1	.	TRBD2	TRBJ2-3	CASSWAGVLADTQYF	TGTGCCAGCAGTTGGGCGGGAGTTCTTGCAGATACGCAGTATTTT
TRBV7-9	.	TRBD1	TRBJ2-7	CASSLEGQSYEQYF	TGTGCCAGCAGCTTAGAGGGACAGTCCTACGAGCAGTACTTC
TRBV5-4	once	.	TRBJ2-2	CASSLRANTGELFF	TGTGCCAGCAGCCTCCGGGCGAACACCGGGGAGCTGTTTTTT
TRBV9	.	.	TRBJ2-1	CASSPSDYNEQFF	TGTGCCAGCAGTCCTAGCGACTACAATGAGCAGTTCTTC
TRBV5-1	.	.	TRBJ2-1	CASSLGVSGRAPNEQFF	TGCGCCAGCAGCTTGGGGGTATCGGGCAGGGCACCCAATGAGCAGTTCTTC
TRBV11-1	.	TRBD1	TRBJ2-7	CASSLRDRAYYEQYF	TGTGCCAGCAGCTTACGGGACAGGGCCTACTACGAGCAGTACTTC
TRBV27	.	.	TRBJ2-7	CASKDKTANYEQYF	TGTGCCAGCAAAGATAAGACAGCCAACTACGAGCAGTACTTC
TRBV28	few	.	TRBJ1-4	CASSFRGSNEKLFF	TGTGCCAGCAGTTTCAGAGGGAGTAATGAAAAACTGTTTTTT
TRBV28	.	.	TRBJ2-4	CASTPPGEKNIQYF	TGTGCCAGCACCCCGCCGGGGGAGAAAAACATTCAGTACTTC
TRBV9	.	TRBD2	TRBJ2-1	CASSAGGYNEQFF	TGTGCCAGCAGCGCGGGGGGGTACAATGAGCAGTTCTTC
TRBV7-2	once	.	TRBJ1-2	CASSLGGGGGYGYTF	TGTGCCAGCAGCTTAGGAGGGGGTGGAGGCTATGGCTACACCTTC
TRBV25-1	.	.	TRBJ2-7	CASSEAPEEGRRDEQYF	TGTGCCAGCAGTGAAGCCCCCGAAGAGGGTCGTAGAGACGAGCAGTACTTC
TRBV4-1	.	.	TRBJ2-1	CASSQGLRSPDEQFF	TGCGCCAGCAGCCAAGGCCTCCGTAGCCCCGATGAGCAGTTCTTC
TRBV4-1	.	TRBD1	TRBJ1-2	CASSLLPPGTAYGYTF	TGCGCCAGCAGCCTCCTCCCCCCCGGGACAGCCTATGGCTACACCTTC
TRBV5-1	.	.	TRBJ2-1	CASKQGSYNEQFF	TGCGCCAGCAAGCAGGGATCCTACAATGAGCAGTTCTTC
TRBV4-3	once	.	TRBJ1-4	CASSQDLTEGRKLFF	TGCGCCAGCAGCCAAGATTTAACGGAGGGAAGAAAACTGTTTTTT
TRBV11-2	.	TRBD1	TRBJ1-1	CASSLGGGGENTEAFF	TGTGCCAGCAGCTTAGGTGGAGGGGGCGAGAACACTGAAGCTTTCTTT
TRBV30	.	TRBD2	TRBJ2-5	CAWSNGLAEETQYF	TGTGCCTGGAGCAATGGACTAGCGGAAGAGACCCAGTACTTC
TRBV27	.	TRBD1	TRBJ1-2	CASSPLGQVLGYTF	TGTGCCAGCAGTCCCCTAGGACAGGTCTTAGGCTACACCTTC
TRBV19	.	.	TRBJ1-1	CASRWTVNTEAFF	TGTGCCAGTAGGTGGACAGTGAACACTGAAGCTTTCTTT
TRBV18	few	TRBD1	TRBJ1-1	CASSPLSNRGTEAFF	TGTGCCAGCTCACCACTTTCCAACAGGGGTACTGAAGCTTTCTTT
TRBV7-9	.	.	TRBJ2-7	CASSTGRARYEQYF	TGTGCCAGCAGCACAGGCCGGGCGCGCTACGAGCAGTACTTC
TRBV2	.	.	TRBJ1-1	CASSDRVMNTEAFF	TGTGCCAGCAGTGACAGGGTCATGAACACTGAAGCTTTCTTT
TRBV11-1	.	TRBD1	TRBJ2-7	CASSRQGPWGEQYF	TGTGCCAGCAGCCGACAGGGACCTTGGGGGGAGCAGTACTTC
TRBV15	few	TRBD2	TRBJ2-3	CATSRLAGGPGGPDTQYF	TGTGCCACCAGCAGGCTAGCGGGGGGGCCGGGAGGCCCAGATACGCAGTATTTT
TRBV28	.	TRBD1	TRBJ2-5	CASAQGAQVFETQYF	TGTGCCAGCGCACAGGGGGCGCAAGTGTTTGAGACCCAGTACTTC
TRBV10-3	.	TRBD2	TRBJ2-3	CAISPLAGESTDTQYF	TGTGCCATCAGTCCACTAGCGGGGGAGAGCACAGATACGCAGTATTTT
TRBV18	.	.	TRBJ2-1	CASSPLSSYNEQFF	TGTGCCAGCTCACCACTTAGCTCCTACAATGAGCAGTTCTTC
TRBV6-4	.	.	TRBJ2-1	CASSDSQVGQGSYNEQFF	TGTGCCAGCAGTGACTCCCAAGTTGGGCAGGGATCCTACAATGAGCAGTTCTTC
TRBV2	.	TRBD2	TRBJ2-1	CASTGGGVSEQFF	TGTGCCAGCACCGGGGGAGGGGTTTCTGAGCAGTTCTTC
TRBV18	.	.	TRBJ1-4	CASSPAATNEKLFF	TGTGCCAGCTCACCGGCCGCAACTAATGAAAAACTGTTTTTT